The source of this T cell receptor (beta chain) is a study of blood T cell repertoires in COVID-19. Study information: From the United States, Italy and Spain came samples of acute and convalescent COVID-19. In each case, the material was cDNA or gDNA derived from T cells, B-cell-depleted T cells, or PBMCs.

In the original processing: Amplification of reference gene primers was used by the study to estimate nucleated cell counts. TCRdb's table, derived via immunoSEQ multiplex PCR, lists solely in-frame clones and lacks some. D and trimming were read from the DNA, whereas the V and J calls and clone size are those reported in that table. The repertoire holds 100,000 to 150,000 clones, with about nine tenths as singletons. The CDR3 is 15 residues long. The germline V gene has CDR1 SGHNT and CDR2 YYREEE (reference sequence). The germline V and J ends were trimmed by 5 bases and 7 bases, with 16 bases remaining between them.

The chain is built from TRBV5-4 and TRBJ1-6; tentative D call: TRBD1 (6 bases). This sequence was found in a man aged 50 or older with active COVID-19. Sequencing was carried out using peripheral blood. CDR3 bases: TGTGCCAGCAGTTCTCGACAGGATCGGAATTCACCCCTCCACTTT. As protein: CASSSRQDRNSPLHF.